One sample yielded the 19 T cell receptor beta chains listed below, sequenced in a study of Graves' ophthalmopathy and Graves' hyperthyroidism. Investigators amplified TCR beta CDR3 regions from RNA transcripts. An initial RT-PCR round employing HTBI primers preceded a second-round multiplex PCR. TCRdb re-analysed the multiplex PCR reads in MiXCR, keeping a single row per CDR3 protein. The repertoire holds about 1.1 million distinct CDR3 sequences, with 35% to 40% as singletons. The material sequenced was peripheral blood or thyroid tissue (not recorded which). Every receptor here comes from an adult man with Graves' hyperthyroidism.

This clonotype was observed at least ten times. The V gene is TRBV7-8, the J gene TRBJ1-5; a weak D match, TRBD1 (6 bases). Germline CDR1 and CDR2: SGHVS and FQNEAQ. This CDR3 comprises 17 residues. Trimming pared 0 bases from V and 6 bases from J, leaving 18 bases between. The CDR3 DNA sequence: TGTGCCAGCAGCTTAGCGAATATCCGACAGGCGGCTCAGCCCCAGCATTTT. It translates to CASSLANIRQAAQPQHF. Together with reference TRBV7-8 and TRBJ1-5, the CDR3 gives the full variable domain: GAGVSQSPRYKVAKRGQDVALRCDPISGHVSLFWYQQALGQGPEFLTYFQNEAQLDKSGLPSDRFFAERPEGSVSTLKIQRTQQEDSAVYLCASSLANIRQAAQPQHFGDGTRLSIL.

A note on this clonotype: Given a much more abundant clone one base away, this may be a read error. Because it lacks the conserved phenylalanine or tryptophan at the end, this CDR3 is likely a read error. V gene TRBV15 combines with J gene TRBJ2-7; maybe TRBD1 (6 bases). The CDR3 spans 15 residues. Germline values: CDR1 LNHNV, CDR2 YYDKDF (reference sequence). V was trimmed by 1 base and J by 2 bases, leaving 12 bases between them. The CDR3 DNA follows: TGTGCCACCAGCAGAGGACCCAGGGACACCTACGAGCAGTACCTC. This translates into CATSRGPRDTYEQYL.

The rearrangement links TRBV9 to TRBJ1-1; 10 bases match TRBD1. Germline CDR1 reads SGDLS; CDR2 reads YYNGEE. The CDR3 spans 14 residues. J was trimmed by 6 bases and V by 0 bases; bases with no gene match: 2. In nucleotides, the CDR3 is TGTGCCAGCAGCGTAGGTGGGACAGGGGCTGAAGCTTTCTTT. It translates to CASSVGGTGAEAFF.

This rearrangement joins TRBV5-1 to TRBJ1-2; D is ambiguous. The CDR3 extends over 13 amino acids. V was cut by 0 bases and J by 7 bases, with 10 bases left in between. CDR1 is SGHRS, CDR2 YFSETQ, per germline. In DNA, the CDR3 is TGCGCCAGCAGCTTGGACACGAGCACTGGCTACACCTTC. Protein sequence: CASSLDTSTGYTF.

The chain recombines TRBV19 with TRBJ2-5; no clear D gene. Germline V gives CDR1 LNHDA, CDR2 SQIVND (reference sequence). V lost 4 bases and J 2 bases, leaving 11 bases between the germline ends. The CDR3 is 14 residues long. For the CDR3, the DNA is TGTGCCAGTAGTACCCTGAACAGTCAAGAGACCCAGTACTTC. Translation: CASSTLNSQETQYF.

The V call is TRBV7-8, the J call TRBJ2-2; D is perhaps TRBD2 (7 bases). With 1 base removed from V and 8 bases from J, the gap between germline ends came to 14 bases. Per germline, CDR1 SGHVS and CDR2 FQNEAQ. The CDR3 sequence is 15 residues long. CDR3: CASSLVTGGVGELFF. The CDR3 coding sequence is TGTGCCAGCAGCTTAGTGACGGGGGGCGTTGGGGAGCTGTTTTTT.

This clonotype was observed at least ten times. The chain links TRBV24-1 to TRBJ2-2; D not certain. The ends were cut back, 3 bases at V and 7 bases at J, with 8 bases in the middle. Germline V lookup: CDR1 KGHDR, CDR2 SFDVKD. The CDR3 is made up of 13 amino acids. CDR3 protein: CATSDPGHGELFF. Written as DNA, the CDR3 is TGTGCCACCAGTGATCCCGGGCACGGGGAGCTGTTTTTT.

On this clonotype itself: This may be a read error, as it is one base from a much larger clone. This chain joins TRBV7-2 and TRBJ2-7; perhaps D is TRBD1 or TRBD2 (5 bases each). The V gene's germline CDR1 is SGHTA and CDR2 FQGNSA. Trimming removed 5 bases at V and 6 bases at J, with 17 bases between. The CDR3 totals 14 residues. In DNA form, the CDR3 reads TGTGCCAGCAGCATACCGGGGCAGTTTGCCGAGCAGTACTTC. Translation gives CASSIPGQFAEQYF. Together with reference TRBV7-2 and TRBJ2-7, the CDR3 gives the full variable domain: GAGVSQSPSNKVTEKGKDVELRCDPISGHTALYWYRQSLGQGLEFLIYFQGNSAPDKSGLPSDRFSAERTGGSVSTLTIQRTQQEDSAVYLCASSIPGQFAEQYFGPGTRLTVT.

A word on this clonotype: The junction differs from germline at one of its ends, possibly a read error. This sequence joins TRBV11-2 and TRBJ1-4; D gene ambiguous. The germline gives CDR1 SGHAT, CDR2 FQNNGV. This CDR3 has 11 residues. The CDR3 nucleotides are TGTGCCAGCAGCTTAATTGGCCCCGTTTCGTTT. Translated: CASSLIGPVSF. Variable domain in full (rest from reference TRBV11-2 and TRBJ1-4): EAGVAQSPRYKIIEKRQSVAFWCNPISGHATLYWYQQILGQGPKLLIQFQNNGVVDDSQLPKDRFSAERLKGVDSTLKIQPAKLEDSAVYLCASSLIGPVSFGSGTQLSVL.

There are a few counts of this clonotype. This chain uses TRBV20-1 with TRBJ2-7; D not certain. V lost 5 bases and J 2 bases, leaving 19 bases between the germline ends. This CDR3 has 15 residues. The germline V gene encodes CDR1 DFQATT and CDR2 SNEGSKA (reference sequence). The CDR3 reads CSAPLRRTGTYEQYF. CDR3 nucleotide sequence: TGCAGTGCTCCACTCCGGAGAACTGGGACCTACGAGCAGTACTTC.

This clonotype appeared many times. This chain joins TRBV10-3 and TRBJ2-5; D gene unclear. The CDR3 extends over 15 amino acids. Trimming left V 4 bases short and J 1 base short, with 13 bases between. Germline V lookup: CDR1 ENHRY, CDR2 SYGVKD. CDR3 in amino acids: CAISGYKGPQETQYF. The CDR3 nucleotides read TGTGCCATCAGTGGTTATAAGGGTCCCCAAGAGACCCAGTACTTC.

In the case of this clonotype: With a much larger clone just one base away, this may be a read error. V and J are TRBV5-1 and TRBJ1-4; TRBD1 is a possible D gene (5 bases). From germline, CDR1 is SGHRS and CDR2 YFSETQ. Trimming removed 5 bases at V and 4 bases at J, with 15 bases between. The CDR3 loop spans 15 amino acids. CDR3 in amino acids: CASRGSGGGNEKLFF. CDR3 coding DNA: TGCGCCAGCAGAGGTTCCGGCGGGGGTAATGAAAAACTGTTTTTT.

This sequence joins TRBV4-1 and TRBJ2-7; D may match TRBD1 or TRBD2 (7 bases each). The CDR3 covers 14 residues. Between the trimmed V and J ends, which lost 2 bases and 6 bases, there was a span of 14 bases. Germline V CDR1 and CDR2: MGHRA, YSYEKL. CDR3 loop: CASSQYTGEGEQYF. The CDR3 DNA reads TGCGCCAGCAGCCAATATACAGGGGAGGGCGAGCAGTACTTC.

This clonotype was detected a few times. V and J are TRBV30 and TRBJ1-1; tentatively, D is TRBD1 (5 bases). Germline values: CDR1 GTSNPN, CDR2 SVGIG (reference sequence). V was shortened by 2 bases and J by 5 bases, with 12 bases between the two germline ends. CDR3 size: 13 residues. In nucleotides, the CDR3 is TGTGCCTGGAGTATCCGGCGGGGGACTGAAGCTTTCTTT. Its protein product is CAWSIRRGTEAFF.

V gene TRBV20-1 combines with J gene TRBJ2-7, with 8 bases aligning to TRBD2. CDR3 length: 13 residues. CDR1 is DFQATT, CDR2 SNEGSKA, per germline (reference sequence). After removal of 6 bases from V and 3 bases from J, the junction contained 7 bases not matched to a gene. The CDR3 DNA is TGCAGTGCCTACAGCGGGAGTTTCTACGAGCAGTACTTC. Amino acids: CSAYSGSFYEQYF.

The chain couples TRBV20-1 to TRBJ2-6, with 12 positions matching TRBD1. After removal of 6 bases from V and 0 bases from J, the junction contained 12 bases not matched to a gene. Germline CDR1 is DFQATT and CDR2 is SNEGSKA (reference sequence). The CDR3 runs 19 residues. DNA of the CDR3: TGCAGTGCCCGGGACAGGGGGCTCTCCTCCCGCTCTGGGGCCAACGTCCTGACTTTC. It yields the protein CSARDRGLSSRSGANVLTF.

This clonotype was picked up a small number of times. The CDR3 spells CASRLGTSGFEQYF. CDR3 DNA: TGTGCCAGCAGGCTGGGGACTAGCGGTTTCGAGCAGTACTTC. V is TRBV12-3 or TRBV12-4 and J is TRBJ2-7, with 11 bases identical to TRBD2. The CDR3 covers 14 residues. The trim removed 6 bases at V and 6 bases at J, leaving 7 bases unmatched.

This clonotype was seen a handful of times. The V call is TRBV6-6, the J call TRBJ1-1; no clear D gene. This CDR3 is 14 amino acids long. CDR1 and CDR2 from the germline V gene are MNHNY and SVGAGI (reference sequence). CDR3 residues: CASDDGRPGLEAFF. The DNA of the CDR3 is TGTGCAAGCGACGACGGGAGGCCTGGTTTAGAGGCTTTCTTT.

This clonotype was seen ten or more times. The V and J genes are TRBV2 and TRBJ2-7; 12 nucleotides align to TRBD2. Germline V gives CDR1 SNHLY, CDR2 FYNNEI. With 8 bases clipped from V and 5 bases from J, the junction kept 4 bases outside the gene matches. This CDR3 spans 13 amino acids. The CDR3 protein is CASGLAGSHEQYF. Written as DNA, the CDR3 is TGTGCCAGCGGACTAGCGGGATCCCACGAGCAGTACTTC.